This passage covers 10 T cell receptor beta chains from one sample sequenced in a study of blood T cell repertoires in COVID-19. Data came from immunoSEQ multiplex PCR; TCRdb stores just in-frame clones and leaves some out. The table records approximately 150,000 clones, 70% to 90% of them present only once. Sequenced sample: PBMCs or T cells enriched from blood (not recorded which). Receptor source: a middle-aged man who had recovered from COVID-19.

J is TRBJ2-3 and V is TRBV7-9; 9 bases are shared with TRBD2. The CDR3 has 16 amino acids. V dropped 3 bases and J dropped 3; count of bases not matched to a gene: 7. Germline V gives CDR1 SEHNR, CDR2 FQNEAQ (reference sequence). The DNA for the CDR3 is TGTGCCAGCAGCTTCGGGGTCACTAGCGGGACAGATACGCAGTATTTT. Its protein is CASSFGVTSGTDTQYF.

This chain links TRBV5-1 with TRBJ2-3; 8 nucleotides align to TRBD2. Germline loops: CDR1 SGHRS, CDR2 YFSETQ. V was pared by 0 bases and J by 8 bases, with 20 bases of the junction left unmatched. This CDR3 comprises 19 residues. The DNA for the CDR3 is TGCGCCAGCAGCTTGGTATCTCGGGGGGGCCTTTCAACTGACGGTACGCAGTATTTT. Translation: CASSLVSRGGLSTDGTQYF.

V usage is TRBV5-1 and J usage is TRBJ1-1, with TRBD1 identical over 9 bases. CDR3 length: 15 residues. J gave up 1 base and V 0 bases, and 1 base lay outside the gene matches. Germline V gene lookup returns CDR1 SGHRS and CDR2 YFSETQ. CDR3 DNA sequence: TGCGCCAGCAGCTTGGAACAGGGGGCGAACACTGAAGCTTTCTTT. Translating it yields CASSLEQGANTEAFF.

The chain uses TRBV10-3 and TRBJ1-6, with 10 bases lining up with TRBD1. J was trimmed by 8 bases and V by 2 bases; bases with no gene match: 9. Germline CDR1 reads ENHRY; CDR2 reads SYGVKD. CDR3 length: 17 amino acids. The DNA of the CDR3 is TGTGCCATCAGTGAGCCCTTTTCGGGGACAGGGGATTCACCCCTCCACTTT. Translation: CAISEPFSGTGDSPLHF.

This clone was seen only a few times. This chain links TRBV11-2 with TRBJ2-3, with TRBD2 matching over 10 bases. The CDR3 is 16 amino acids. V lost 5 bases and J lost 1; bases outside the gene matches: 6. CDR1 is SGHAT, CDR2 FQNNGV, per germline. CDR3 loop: CASSKGLASGTDTQYF. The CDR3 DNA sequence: TGTGCCAGCAGCAAGGGACTAGCGTCTGGCACAGATACGCAGTATTTT.

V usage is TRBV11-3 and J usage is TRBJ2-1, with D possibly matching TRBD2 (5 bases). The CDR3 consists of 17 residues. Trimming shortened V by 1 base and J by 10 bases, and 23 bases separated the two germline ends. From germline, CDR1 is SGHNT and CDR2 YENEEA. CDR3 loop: CASSLGGTTRGQAEQFF. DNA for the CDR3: TGTGCCAGCAGCTTAGGCGGAACAACACGGGGTCAAGCGGAGCAGTTCTTC.

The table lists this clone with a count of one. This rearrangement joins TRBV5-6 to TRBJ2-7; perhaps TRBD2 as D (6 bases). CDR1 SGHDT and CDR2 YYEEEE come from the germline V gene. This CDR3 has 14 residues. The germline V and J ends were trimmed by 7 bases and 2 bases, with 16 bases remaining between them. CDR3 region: CASGAEGRAYEQYV. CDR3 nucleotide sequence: TGTGCCAGCGGGGCGGAGGGCCGAGCCTACGAGCAGTACGTC.

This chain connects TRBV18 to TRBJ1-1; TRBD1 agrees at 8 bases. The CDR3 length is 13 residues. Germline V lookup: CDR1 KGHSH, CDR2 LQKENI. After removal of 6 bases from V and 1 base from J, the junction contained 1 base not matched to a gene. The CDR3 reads CASSGQENTEAFF. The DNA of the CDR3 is TGTGCCAGCTCGGGACAGGAGAACACTGAAGCTTTCTTT.

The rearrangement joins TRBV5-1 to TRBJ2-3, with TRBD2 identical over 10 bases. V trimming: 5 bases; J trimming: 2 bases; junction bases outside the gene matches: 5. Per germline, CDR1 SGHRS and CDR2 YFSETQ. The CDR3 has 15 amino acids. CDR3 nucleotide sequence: TGCGCCAGCAGTTCCAGCGGGGGGGCCACAGATACGCAGTATTTT. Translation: CASSSSGGATDTQYF.

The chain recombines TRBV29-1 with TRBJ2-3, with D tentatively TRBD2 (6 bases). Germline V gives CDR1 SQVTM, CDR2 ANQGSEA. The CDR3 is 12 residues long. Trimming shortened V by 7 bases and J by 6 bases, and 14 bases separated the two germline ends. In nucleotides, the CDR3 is TGCAGCGCCGGAGGGCTTAAGGATACGCAGTATTTT. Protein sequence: CSAGGLKDTQYF.